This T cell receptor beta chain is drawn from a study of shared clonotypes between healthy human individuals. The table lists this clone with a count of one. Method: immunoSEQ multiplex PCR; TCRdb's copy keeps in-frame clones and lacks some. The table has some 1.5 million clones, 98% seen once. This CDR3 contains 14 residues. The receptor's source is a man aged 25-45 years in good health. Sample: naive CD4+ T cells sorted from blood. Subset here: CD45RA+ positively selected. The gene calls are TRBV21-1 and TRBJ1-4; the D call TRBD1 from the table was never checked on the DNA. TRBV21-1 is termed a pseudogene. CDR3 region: CASRGQGAPEKLFF. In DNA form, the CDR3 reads TGTGCCAGCAGGGGACAGGGGGCACCTGAAAAACTGTTTTTT.